Shown below are 8 T cell receptor beta chains from a single sample sequenced in a study of blood T cell repertoires in COVID-19. Assay: immunoSEQ multiplex PCR; the TCRdb copy retains only in-frame clones and omits some. Among roughly 78,000 clones listed, less than 90% were seen once. The sequencing sample was made of peripheral blood. The receptors come from a woman older than 75 with acute or convalescent COVID-19.

The V gene is TRBV9, the J gene TRBJ2-2, with 7 bases fitting TRBD1. J was trimmed by 4 bases and V by 4 bases; bases with no gene match: 10. The CDR3 length is 16 residues. CDR1 and CDR2 (germline): SGDLS, YYNGEE. The CDR3 bases are TGTGCCAGCAGCCTTTTCGACAGGGCTACCACCGGGGAGCTGTTTTTT. It translates to CASSLFDRATTGELFF.

A word on this clone: Other DNA sequences in this specimen translate into the identical CDR3. The CDR3 DNA follows: TGTGCCAGTATTTTGGGAGGGGCGGAGGCTGAAGCTTTCTTT. Its translation is CASILGGAEAEAFF. V usage is TRBV6-5 and J usage is TRBJ1-1; maybe TRBD1 (5 bases). CDR3 length: 14 amino acids. The germline gives CDR1 MNHEY, CDR2 SVGAGI. With 9 bases removed from V and 6 bases from J, the gap between germline ends came to 20 bases.

This clone has just one count. The genes are TRBV6-1 and TRBJ1-2; D is ambiguous. This CDR3 has 13 amino acids. The V end lost 3 bases, the J end lost 10 bases, and 15 bases lay between the germline ends. CDR1 is MNHNS, CDR2 SASEGT, per germline. Written as DNA, the CDR3 is TGTGCCAGCAGTGACATCGGTGCGCCCATCTACACCTTC. Translation gives CASSDIGAPIYTF.

The chain uses TRBV11-3 and TRBJ1-5, with a possible D match to TRBD1 (5 bases). Germline lookup yields CDR1 SGHNT and CDR2 YENEEA. The CDR3 sequence is 15 residues long. The germline V and J ends were trimmed by 5 bases and 1 base, with 12 bases remaining between them. CDR3: CASSPNGGSNQPQHF. In nucleotides, the CDR3 is TGTGCCAGCAGCCCAAACGGGGGAAGCAATCAGCCCCAGCATTTT.

This rearrangement joins TRBV3-1 (or the pseudogene TRBV3-2) to TRBJ2-5; 7 bases match TRBD2. The V and J ends lost 4 bases and 4 bases, in that order; junction bases with no gene match: 6. The CDR3 consists of 14 residues. The germline CDR1 and CDR2 sequences are LGHDT and YNNKEL (reference sequence). In DNA, the CDR3 is TGTGCCAGCAGCCCCGGACTAGTCAGAGAGACCCAGTACTTC. Translating gives CASSPGLVRETQYF.

This clone has only one observation. One end of the junction does not line up with germline, which may come from a read error. The chain joins TRBV9 to TRBJ1-1; D remains ambiguous. The CDR3 has 14 residues. CDR1 and CDR2 (germline): SGDLS, YYNGEE. DNA of the CDR3: TGTGCCAGCAACGTAGGGCAGCGTAACACTGAAGCTTTCTTT. It translates to CASNVGQRNTEAFF.

The J gene is TRBJ1-1, the V gene TRBV12-3 or TRBV12-4; D might be TRBD1 (5 bases). Trimming removed 6 bases at V and 5 bases at J, with 7 bases between. The CDR3 consists of 11 residues. The CDR3 DNA sequence: TGTGCCAGCAGAGGGGCAACTGAAGCTTTCTTT. Its translation is CASRGATEAFF.

V is TRBV11-2 and J is TRBJ1-1; no definite D call. In germline, CDR1 is SGHAT, CDR2 FQNNGV. Trimming pared 3 bases from V and 0 bases from J, leaving 11 bases between. The CDR3 is made up of 15 amino acids. The CDR3 region has the DNA TGTGCCAGCAGCTTTAACTCGCAGGTGAACACTGAAGCTTTCTTT. Translating gives CASSFNSQVNTEAFF.